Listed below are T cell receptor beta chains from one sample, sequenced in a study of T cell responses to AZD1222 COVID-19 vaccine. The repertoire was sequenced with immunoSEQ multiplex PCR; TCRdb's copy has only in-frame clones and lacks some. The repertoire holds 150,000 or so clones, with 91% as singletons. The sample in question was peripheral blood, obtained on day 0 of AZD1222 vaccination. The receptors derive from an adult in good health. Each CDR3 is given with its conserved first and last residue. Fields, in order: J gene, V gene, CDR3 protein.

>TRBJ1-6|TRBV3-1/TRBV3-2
CASSQVAGGSSALHF
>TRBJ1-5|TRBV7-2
CASSEQRGNQPQHF
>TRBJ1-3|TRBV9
CASSATQGSSGNTIYF
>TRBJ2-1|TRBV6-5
CASSYSREVVRQFF
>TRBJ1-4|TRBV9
CASSVAQGHEKLFF
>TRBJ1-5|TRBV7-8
CASSLTGTLYQPQHF
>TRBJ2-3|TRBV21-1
CASSNRLDRGDTDTQYF
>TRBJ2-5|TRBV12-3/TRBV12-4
CASSPGIQETQYF
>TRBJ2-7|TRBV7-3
CASSLIAGSGEQYF
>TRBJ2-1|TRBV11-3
CASSLVGGARHDNEQFF
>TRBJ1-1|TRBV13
CASRAGTEAFF
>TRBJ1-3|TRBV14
CASSQGGAGNTIYF
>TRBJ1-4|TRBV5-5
CASSRWGSNEKLFF
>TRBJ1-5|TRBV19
CASTDQGRGPYQPQHF
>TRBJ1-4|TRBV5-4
CASSLDRGNNEKLFF
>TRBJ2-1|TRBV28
CASSPDWTSGNQFF
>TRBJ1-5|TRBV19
CASSPGPLGGPQHF
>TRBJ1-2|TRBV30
CAWSKRDRYGYTF
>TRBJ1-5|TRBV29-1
CSVEESGGNQPQHF
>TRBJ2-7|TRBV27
CASKGQPNYEQYF
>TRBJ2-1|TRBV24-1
CATSTSGIGAREQFF
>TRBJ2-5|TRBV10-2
CASMGLADVQYF
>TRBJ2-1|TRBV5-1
CASSVKDEQFF
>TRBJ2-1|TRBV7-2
CASSLASSPNEQFF
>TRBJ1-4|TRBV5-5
CASSPDYSNEKLFF
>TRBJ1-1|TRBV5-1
CASSLERNPNTEAFF
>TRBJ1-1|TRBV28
CASSRQGVLGSTEAFF
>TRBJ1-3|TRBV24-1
CATSDHTSGNTIYF
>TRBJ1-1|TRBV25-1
CASTQGLGRWDTEAFF
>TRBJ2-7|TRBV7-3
CASSLSSGITYEQYF
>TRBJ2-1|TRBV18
CASSPLDIRGEQFF